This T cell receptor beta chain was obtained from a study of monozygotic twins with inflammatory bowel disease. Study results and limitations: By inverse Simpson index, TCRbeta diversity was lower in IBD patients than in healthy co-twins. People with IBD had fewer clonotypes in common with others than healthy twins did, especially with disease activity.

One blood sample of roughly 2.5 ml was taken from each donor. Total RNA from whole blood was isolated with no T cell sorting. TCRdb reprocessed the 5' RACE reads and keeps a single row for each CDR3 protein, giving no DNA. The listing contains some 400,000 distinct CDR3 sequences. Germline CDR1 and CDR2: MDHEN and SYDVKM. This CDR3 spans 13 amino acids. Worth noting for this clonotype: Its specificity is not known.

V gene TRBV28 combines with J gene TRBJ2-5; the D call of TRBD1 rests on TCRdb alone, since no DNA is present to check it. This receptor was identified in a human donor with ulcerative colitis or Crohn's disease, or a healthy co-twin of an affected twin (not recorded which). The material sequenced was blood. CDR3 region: CASGTSQRETQYF.